Only one count was recorded for the clone carrying this T cell receptor beta chain. The data stem from a study of PD-L1 blockade in urothelial cancer. Study context: Patients' prior chemotherapy regimens numbered 0 to 3.

V gave up 4 bases and J gave up 8 bases, with 14 bases separating them. The CDR3 sequence is 14 residues long. Germline assignment: CDR1 LGHNA and CDR2 YSLEER. The time point here: peripheral blood 6 weeks after treatment start. TCRdb's table, derived via immunoSEQ multiplex PCR, lists solely in-frame clones and lacks some. The sample yields some 110,000 clones, 75% to 95% seen once. Sequenced material: PBMCs, taken around atezolizumab (anti-PD-L1) treatment. The receptor comes from a man aged 55 to 70 with urothelial cancer. The chain has TRBV4-3 and TRBJ1-4; a possible D gene is TRBD1 (6 bases). The CDR3 nucleotides read TGCGCCAGCAGCCTGGGGGGGCAGCTCGAAAAACTGTTTTTT. Protein product: CASSLGGQLEKLFF.